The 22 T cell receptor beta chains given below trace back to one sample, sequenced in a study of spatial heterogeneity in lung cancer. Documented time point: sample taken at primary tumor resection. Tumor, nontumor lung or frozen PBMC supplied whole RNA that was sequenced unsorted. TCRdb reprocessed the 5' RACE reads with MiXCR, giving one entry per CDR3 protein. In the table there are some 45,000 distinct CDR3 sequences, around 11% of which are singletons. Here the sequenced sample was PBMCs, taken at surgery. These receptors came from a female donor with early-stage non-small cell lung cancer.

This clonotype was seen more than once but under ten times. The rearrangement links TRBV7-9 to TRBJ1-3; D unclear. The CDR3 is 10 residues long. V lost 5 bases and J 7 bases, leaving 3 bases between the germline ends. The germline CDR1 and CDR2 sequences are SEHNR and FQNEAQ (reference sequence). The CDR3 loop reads CASSENTIYF. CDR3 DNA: TGTGCCAGCAGCGAGAACACCATATATTTT.

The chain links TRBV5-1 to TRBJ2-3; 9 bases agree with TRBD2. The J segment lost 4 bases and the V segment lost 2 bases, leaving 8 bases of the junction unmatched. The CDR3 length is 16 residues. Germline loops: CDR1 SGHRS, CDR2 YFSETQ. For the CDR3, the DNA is TGCGCCAGCAGCTTAGGGTTAGCGGGAGCAGCAGATACGCAGTATTTT. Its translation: CASSLGLAGAADTQYF.

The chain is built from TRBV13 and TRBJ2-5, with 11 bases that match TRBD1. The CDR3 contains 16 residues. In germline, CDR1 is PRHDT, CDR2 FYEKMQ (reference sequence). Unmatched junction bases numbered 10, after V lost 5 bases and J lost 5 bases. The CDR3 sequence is CASSTRTGGQRETQYF. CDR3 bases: TGTGCCAGCAGCACTCGGACAGGGGGCCAGCGGGAGACCCAGTACTTC.

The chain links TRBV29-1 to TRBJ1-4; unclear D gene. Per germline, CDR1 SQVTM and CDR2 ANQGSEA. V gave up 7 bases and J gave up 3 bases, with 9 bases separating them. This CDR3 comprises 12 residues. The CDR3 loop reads CSASSPNEKLFF. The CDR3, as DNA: TGCAGCGCATCCTCCCCTAATGAAAAACTGTTTTTT. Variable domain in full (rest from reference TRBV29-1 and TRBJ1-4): SAVISQKPSRDICQRGTSLTIQCQVDSQVTMMFWYRQQPGQSLTLIATANQGSEATYESGFVIDKFPISRPNLTFSTLTVSNMSPEDSSIYLCSASSPNEKLFFGSGTQLSVL.

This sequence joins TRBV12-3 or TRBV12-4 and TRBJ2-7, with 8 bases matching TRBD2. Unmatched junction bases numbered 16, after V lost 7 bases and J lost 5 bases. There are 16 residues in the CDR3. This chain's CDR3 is CASTAGSRGGSHEQYF. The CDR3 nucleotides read TGTGCCAGCACCGCCGGATCACGCGGGGGGAGCCACGAGCAGTACTTC.

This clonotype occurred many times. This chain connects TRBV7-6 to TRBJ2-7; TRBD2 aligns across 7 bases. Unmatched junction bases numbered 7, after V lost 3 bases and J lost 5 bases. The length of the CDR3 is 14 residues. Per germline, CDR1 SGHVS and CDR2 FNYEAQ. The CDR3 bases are TGTGCCAGCAGCTTGGGGGGGGAAGTGGACGAGCAGTACTTC. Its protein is CASSLGGEVDEQYF.

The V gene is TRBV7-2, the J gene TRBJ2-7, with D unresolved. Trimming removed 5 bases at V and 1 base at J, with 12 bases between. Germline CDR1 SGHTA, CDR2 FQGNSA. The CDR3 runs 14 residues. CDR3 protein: CASSLPSTSYEQYF. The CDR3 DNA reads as TGTGCCAGCAGCCTCCCTTCCACTTCCTACGAGCAGTACTTC.

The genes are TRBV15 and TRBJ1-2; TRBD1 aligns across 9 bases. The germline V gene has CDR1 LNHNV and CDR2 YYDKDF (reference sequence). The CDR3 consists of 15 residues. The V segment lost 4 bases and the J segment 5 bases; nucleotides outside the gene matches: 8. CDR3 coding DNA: TGTGCCACCAGCACCGGATGGGACAGGGAGTATGGCTACACCTTC. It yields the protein CATSTGWDREYGYTF.

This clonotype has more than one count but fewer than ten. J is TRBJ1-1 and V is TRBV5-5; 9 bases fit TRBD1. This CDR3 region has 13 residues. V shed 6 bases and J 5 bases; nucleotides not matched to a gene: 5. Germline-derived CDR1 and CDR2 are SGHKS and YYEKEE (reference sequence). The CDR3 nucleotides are TGTGCCAGCAACGGACAGGGGCGGACTGAAGCTTTCTTT. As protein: CASNGQGRTEAFF.

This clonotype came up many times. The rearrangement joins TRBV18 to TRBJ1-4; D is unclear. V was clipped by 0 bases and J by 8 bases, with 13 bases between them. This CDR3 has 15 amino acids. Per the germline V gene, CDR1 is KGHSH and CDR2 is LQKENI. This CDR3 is CASSPPETLGEKLFF. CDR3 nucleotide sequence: TGTGCCAGCTCACCACCGGAGACTTTAGGGGAAAAACTGTTTTTT.

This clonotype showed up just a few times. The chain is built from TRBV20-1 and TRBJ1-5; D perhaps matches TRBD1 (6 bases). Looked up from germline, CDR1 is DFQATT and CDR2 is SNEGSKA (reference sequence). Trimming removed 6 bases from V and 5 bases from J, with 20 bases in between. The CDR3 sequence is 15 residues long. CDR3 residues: CSANTGPKRDQPQHF. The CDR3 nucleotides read TGCAGTGCCAATACAGGGCCCAAGCGGGATCAGCCCCAGCATTTT.

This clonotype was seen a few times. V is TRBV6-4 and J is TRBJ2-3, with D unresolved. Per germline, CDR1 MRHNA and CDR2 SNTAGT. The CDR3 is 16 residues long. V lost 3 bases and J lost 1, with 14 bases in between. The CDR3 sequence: CASSERWASGTDTQYF. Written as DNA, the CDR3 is TGTGCCAGCAGTGAAAGGTGGGCCTCGGGCACAGATACGCAGTATTTT.

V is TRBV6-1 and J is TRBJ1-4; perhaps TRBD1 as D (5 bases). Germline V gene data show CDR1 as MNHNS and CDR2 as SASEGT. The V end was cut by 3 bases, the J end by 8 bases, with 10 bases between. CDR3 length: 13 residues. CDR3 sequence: CASSDRRGEKLFF. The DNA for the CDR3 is TGTGCCAGCAGTGATCGAAGGGGAGAAAAACTGTTTTTT.

The CDR3 sequence is CASRTLRQGRAQPQHF. The CDR3 DNA is TGTGCCAGCAGAACCCTTCGACAGGGAAGGGCTCAGCCCCAGCATTTT. The V call is TRBV6-2 or TRBV6-3, the J call TRBJ1-5; 7 nucleotides line up with TRBD1. The length of the CDR3 is 16 residues. Germline V gives CDR1 MNHEY, CDR2 SVGEGT. With 6 bases clipped from V and 6 bases from J, the junction kept 14 bases outside the gene matches.

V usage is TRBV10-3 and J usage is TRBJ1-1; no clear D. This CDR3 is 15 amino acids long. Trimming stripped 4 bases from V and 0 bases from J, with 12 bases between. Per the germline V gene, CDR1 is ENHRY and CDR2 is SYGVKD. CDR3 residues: CAISVALFMNTEAFF. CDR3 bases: TGTGCCATCAGTGTAGCCCTGTTCATGAACACTGAAGCTTTCTTT.

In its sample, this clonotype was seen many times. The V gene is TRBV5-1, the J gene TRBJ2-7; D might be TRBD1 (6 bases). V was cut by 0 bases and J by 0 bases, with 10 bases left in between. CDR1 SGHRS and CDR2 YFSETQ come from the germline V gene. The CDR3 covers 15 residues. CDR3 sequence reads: CASSLGQAASYEQYF. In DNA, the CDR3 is TGCGCCAGCAGCTTGGGACAGGCGGCCTCCTACGAGCAGTACTTC.

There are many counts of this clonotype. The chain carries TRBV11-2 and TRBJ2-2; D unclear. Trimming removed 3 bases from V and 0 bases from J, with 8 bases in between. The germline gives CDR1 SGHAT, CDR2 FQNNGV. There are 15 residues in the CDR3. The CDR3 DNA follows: TGTGCCAGCAGCTTTCTGGGTCCGAACACCGGGGAGCTGTTTTTT. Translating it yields CASSFLGPNTGELFF. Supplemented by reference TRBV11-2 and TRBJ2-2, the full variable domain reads EAGVAQSPRYKIIEKRQSVAFWCNPISGHATLYWYQQILGQGPKLLIQFQNNGVVDDSQLPKDRFSAERLKGVDSTLKIQPAKLEDSAVYLCASSFLGPNTGELFFGEGSRLTVL.

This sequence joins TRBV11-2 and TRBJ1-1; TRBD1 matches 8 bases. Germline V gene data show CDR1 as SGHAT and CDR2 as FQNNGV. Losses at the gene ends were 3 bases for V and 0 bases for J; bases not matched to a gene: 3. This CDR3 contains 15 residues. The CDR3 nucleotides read TGTGCCAGCAGCTTCGACAGGGGCATGAACACTGAAGCTTTCTTT. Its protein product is CASSFDRGMNTEAFF.

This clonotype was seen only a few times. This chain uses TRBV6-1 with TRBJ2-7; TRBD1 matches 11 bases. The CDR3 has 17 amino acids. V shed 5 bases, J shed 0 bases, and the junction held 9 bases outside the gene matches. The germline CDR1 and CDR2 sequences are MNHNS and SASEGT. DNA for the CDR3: TGTGCCAGCAGTCTGGGGAGCGGGACAGGGGGCTCCTACGAGCAGTACTTC. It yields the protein CASSLGSGTGGSYEQYF.

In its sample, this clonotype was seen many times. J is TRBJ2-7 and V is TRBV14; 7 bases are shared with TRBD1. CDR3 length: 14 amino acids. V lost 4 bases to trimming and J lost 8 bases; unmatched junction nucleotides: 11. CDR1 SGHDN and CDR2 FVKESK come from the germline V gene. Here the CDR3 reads CASSLTTGMGQQYF. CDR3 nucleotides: TGTGCCAGCAGCCTGACGACAGGGATGGGCCAGCAGTACTTC. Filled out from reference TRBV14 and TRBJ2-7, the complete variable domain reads EAGVTQFPSHSVIEKGQTVTLRCDPISGHDNLYWYRRVMGKEIKFLLHFVKESKQDESGMPNNRFLAERTGGTYSTLKVQPAELEDSGVYFCASSLTTGMGQQYFGPGTRLTVT.

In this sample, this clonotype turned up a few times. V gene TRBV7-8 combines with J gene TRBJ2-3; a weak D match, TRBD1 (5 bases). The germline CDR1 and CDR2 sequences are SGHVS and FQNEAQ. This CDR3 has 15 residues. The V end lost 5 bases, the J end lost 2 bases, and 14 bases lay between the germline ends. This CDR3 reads CASSQGALYTDTQYF. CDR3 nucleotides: TGTGCCAGCAGCCAAGGGGCCCTGTACACAGATACGCAGTATTTT.

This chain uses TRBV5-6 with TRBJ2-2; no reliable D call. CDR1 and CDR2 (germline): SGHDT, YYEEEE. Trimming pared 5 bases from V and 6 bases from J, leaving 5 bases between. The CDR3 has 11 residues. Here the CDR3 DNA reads TGTGCCAGCAGTTATCCCGGGGAGCTGTTTTTT. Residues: CASSYPGELFF.